The next 12 T cell receptor beta chains were all read from a single sample in a study of cytomegalovirus exposure and HLA in healthy donors. It was with 60 Vbeta and 13 Jbeta primers that the PCR ran. Generated by immunoSEQ multiplex PCR, the TCRdb table keeps only in-frame clones and is missing some. This sample has 150,000 to 160,000 clones, with 80% found just once. The sequencing input was PBMCs. These receptors all stem from a man under 40 in good health and CMV-seropositive.

The chain has TRBV6-5 and TRBJ2-2, with D perhaps matching TRBD1 (5 bases). The CDR3 runs to 13 residues. Germline V gene lookup returns CDR1 MNHEY and CDR2 SVGAGI. V shed 6 bases and J shed 5 bases, with 10 bases lying between them. CDR3 coding DNA: TGTGCCAGCAGGCAGGGTTTTACCGGGGAGCTGTTTTTT. Translating gives CASRQGFTGELFF.

This clone was observed a single time. V and J are TRBV5-1 and TRBJ2-2; TRBD2 matches at 8 bases. The germline V gene has CDR1 SGHRS and CDR2 YFSETQ. Unmatched junction bases numbered 13, after V lost 2 bases and J lost 7 bases. This CDR3 has 17 residues. The CDR3 reads CASSFLSGTSVVGELFF. CDR3 DNA: TGCGCCAGCAGCTTCCTATCCGGGACTAGTGTCGTCGGGGAGCTGTTTTTT.

The chain is built from TRBV30 and TRBJ2-7, with D maybe TRBD1 (5 bases). Germline lookup yields CDR1 GTSNPN and CDR2 SVGIG (reference sequence). Trimming removed 1 base from V and 5 bases from J, with 12 bases in between. The CDR3 covers 13 residues. The CDR3 DNA sequence: TGTGCCTGGAGTGGTGGCAGGGAACACGAGCAGTACTTC. Amino acid sequence: CAWSGGREHEQYF.

The chain uses TRBV19 and TRBJ1-1, with 12 bases aligning to TRBD1. CDR3 length equals 15 residues. Germline V CDR1 and CDR2: LNHDA, SQIVND (reference sequence). J was trimmed by 6 bases and V by 4 bases; bases with no gene match: 6. The CDR3 sequence: CASSRAGQGAAEAFF. In DNA, the CDR3 is TGTGCCAGTAGTAGGGCGGGACAGGGGGCTGCTGAAGCTTTCTTT.

The CDR3 region is CASRARKGVSYEQYF. Here the CDR3 DNA reads TGTGCCAGCAGGGCGAGAAAGGGGGTTTCCTACGAGCAGTACTTC. This chain uses TRBV5-8 with TRBJ2-7; tentative D call: TRBD1 (6 bases). The germline V gene has CDR1 SGHTS and CDR2 YDEGEE. This CDR3 comprises 15 residues. Trimming removed 5 bases from V and 1 base from J, with 16 bases in between. Combining the CDR3 with reference TRBV5-8 and TRBJ2-7 gives the whole variable domain EAGVTQSPTHLIKTRGQQATLRCSPISGHTSVYWYQQALGLGLQFLLWYDEGEERNRGNFPPRFSGRQFPNYSSELNVNALELEDSALYLCASRARKGVSYEQYFGPGTRLTVT.

The chain couples TRBV10-3 to TRBJ1-1; a possible D gene is TRBD1 (5 bases). Germline CDR1 ENHRY, CDR2 SYGVKD. Between the trimmed V and J ends, which lost 7 bases and 4 bases, there was a span of 13 bases. The CDR3 is 13 residues long. For the CDR3, the DNA is TGTGCCATCACGCCCCAAAGGGGCACTGAAGCTTTCTTT. Its protein product is CAITPQRGTEAFF.

Written as DNA, the CDR3 is TGTGCCAGCAGCCTACAGTATTACTCCTACGAGCAGTACTTC. It is translated as CASSLQYYSYEQYF. This chain connects TRBV27 to TRBJ2-7; D is unclear. Trimming left V 6 bases short and J 0 bases short, with 12 bases between. The CDR3 sequence is 14 residues long. CDR1 MNHEY and CDR2 SMNVEV come from the germline V gene (reference sequence).

This rearrangement joins TRBV28 to TRBJ2-7; TRBD2 agrees at 9 bases. Germline V gene data show CDR1 as MDHEN and CDR2 as SYDVKM. The CDR3 spans 16 residues. V dropped 6 bases and J dropped 3; count of bases not matched to a gene: 12. DNA of the CDR3: TGTGCCAGCAGCCCGCGTTGGGTTAGCGGGAGCTACGAGCAGTACTTC. Its translation: CASSPRWVSGSYEQYF. Filled out from reference TRBV28 and TRBJ2-7, the complete variable domain reads DVKVTQSSRYLVKRTGEKVFLECVQDMDHENMFWYRQDPGLGLRLIYFSYDVKMKEKGDIPEGYSVSREKKERFSLILESASTNQTSMYLCASSPRWVSGSYEQYFGPGTRLTVT.

The chain has TRBV10-3 and TRBJ1-2; 9 bases map to TRBD1. This CDR3 is built from 15 residues. Per germline, CDR1 ENHRY and CDR2 SYGVKD. V lost 3 bases and J lost 4; bases outside the gene matches: 6. CDR3 nucleotide sequence: TGTGCCATCAGTGATGTACAGGGGGCTACCTATGGCTACACCTTC. It translates to CAISDVQGATYGYTF.

The rearrangement uses TRBV6-5 and TRBJ1-1; tentatively, D is TRBD1 (5 bases). The V and J ends lost 6 bases and 4 bases respectively, with 12 bases between them. CDR3 size: 13 residues. Germline values: CDR1 MNHEY, CDR2 SVGAGI. In DNA, the CDR3 is TGTGCCAGCAGCCCTGTCCAGGGCACTGAAGCTTTCTTT. Its translation: CASSPVQGTEAFF.

This clone appeared a few times. This sequence joins TRBV7-8 and TRBJ2-1; the D is unclear. Trimming left V 3 bases short and J 0 bases short, with 9 bases between. The CDR3 covers 15 residues. Germline CDR1 and CDR2: SGHVS and FQNEAQ. CDR3 nucleotide sequence: TGTGCCAGCAGCTTGTCAGCGATCTCCTACAATGAGCAGTTCTTC. This sequence encodes CASSLSAISYNEQFF.

This clone was detected once. The gene calls are TRBV10-2 and TRBJ2-7; 9 bases align to TRBD2. Germline loops: CDR1 WSHSY, CDR2 SAAADI. The CDR3 is 16 residues long. With 2 bases clipped from V and 0 bases from J, the junction kept 5 bases outside the gene matches. The CDR3 region has the DNA TGCGCCAGCAGTGAGCCGTCGGGACTAGCCTCCTACGAGCAGTACTTC. Translated, it gives CASSEPSGLASYEQYF.